The rows below give T cell receptor beta chains drawn from one sample of a study of shared clonotypes between healthy human individuals. Produced via immunoSEQ multiplex PCR; TCRdb's table is partial and in-frame only. The sample carries approximately 590,000 clones, just under 97% recorded once. Sequenced: naive CD8+ T cells sorted from blood. The source of these receptors is a woman in her 30s in good health. CDR3s leave out the opening cysteine and the closing phenylalanine or tryptophan. The order of the fields is V gene, D gene, clone size, CDR3 protein. A D gene is named only where the DNA matches it firmly. Clone sizes are given selectively: once, few, many, or a class where the clone is expanded.

TRBV29-1	-	-	SAEGSSAGIDGELF
TRBV6-5	-	-	ASSPLQSSYNEQF
TRBV11-1	TRBD2	-	ASSLIPVAGGSEGELF
TRBV13	-	few	ASSGQNQPQH
TRBV7-9	TRBD1	-	ASSWDSYLETQY
TRBV9	-	-	ASSVTTDGKAGELF
TRBV7-9	-	-	ASSPPAATYEQY
TRBV2	-	once	ASSVSRGGSNTEAF
TRBV30	TRBD2	-	AWSPYSGGELF
TRBV6-1	TRBD2	few	ASSVSGSFEQF
TRBV4-1	-	once	ASSQGGDQPQH
TRBV14	TRBD1	-	ASSQDRRQVIRGTYNEQF
TRBV10-2	-	-	ASSDPWDWAVQYEQY
TRBV6-6	-	-	ASGPSYEQY
TRBV7-8	TRBD1	-	ASSGRQGPTVDEQF
TRBV5-1	-	-	ASSLGGNYEQY
TRBV5-4	-	-	ASSQDTSGELF
TRBV28	-	-	ASSTHWDTTTNEKLF
TRBV28	TRBD1	-	ASSLVQGNSVQETQY
TRBV5-5	-	-	ASSYPGRGPYNEQF
TRBV2	-	-	ASSEMGQGSNQPQH
TRBV27	TRBD2	-	ASSPGTSGRHGELF
TRBV27	-	-	ASSFPPGISIDEQF
TRBV7-9	-	-	ASSPTVSVGGSSEAF
TRBV27	TRBD1	-	ASSRRMPGTGLNEQY
TRBV27	TRBD1	-	ASSLYGRGHETQY
TRBV27	TRBD1	-	ASMEGTGMTQY
TRBV7-6	TRBD2	once	ASSLGLAGVGNEQF
TRBV7-9	TRBD2	-	ASSPWGGGEQY
TRBV28	TRBD1	-	ASLNRDRSYNEQF
TRBV7-6	TRBD1	-	ASSPRQGAKNIQY
TRBV28	TRBD2	-	ASSPGLAPDTQY
TRBV7-2	-	-	ASSPSYEQY
TRBV7-8	-	-	ASSSGLDESSYEQY
TRBV27	-	-	ASSFKSSYNEQF
TRBV11-2	-	-	ASSTHPWAGGSNTEAF
TRBV9	-	-	ASSQTPVLLGGELF
TRBV4-1	-	-	ASSPTLASGANVLT
TRBV6-5	-	-	ASSYGVSYEQY
TRBV2	-	-	ASMGLGTNEKLF
TRBV2	-	-	ASTLLAGSYEQY
TRBV27	TRBD2	-	ASSFSAGAVYNEQF
TRBV28	-	-	ASSLRGYEQY
TRBV5-1	-	-	ASSLAGGEYQAYEQY